This TCR beta chain was captured by sequencing in a study of T-cell reconstitution after alpha-beta-depleted transplantation in children. Preparation of the TCRbeta library was carried out with unique molecular identifiers. TCRdb fed the PCR reads into MiXCR, producing one record per CDR3 protein. Seen here are 450,000 to 600,000 distinct CDR3 sequences, around a third observed once, and the top ten hold 2% to 3%. This specimen was PBMCs from the stem cell graft donor, taken from the stem cell graft. The TCR originated in a human donor who donated a stem cell graft to a child with aplastic anemia.

The CDR3 DNA reads as TGTGCCAGCAGTTCGAACGACAATTGGGGAGGGCCCCAGCATTTT. This codes for CASSSNDNWGGPQHF. This chain joins TRBV6-5 and TRBJ1-5; no firm D call. Germline values: CDR1 MNHEY, CDR2 SVGAGI. This CDR3 region has 15 residues. Trimming removed 4 bases at V and 9 bases at J, with 19 bases between.